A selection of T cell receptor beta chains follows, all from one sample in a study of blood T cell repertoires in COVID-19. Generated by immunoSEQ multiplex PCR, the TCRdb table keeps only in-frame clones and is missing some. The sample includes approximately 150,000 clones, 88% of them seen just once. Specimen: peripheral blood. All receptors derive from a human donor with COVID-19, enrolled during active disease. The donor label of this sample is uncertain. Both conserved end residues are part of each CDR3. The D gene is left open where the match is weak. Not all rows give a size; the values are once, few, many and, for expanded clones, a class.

CDR3nt: TGTGCCAGCAGTTTCTTAGGGGATGGAGCTTTCTTT
CDR3aa: CASSFLGDGAFF
j_gene: TRBJ1-1
v_gene: TRBV12-3/TRBV12-4
d_gene: .
abundance: .

CDR3nt: TGTGCCAGCAGACAGGGCAGAACCGTCAACACCGGGGAGCTGTTTTTT
CDR3aa: CASRQGRTVNTGELFF
j_gene: TRBJ2-2
v_gene: TRBV5-4
d_gene: .
abundance: .

CDR3nt: TGCGCCAGCAGCTCCGGGACTAGCGGGGGAGATACGCAGTATTTT
CDR3aa: CASSSGTSGGDTQYF
j_gene: TRBJ2-3
v_gene: TRBV5-1
d_gene: TRBD2
abundance: .

CDR3nt: TGTGCCTGGAGTCGGGCTAGCGATTTCACAGATACGCAGTATTTT
CDR3aa: CAWSRASDFTDTQYF
j_gene: TRBJ2-3
v_gene: TRBV30
d_gene: .
abundance: .

CDR3nt: TGCGCCACCCCCACAGGGGTTGCAAACCAGCCCCAGCATTTT
CDR3aa: CATPTGVANQPQHF
j_gene: TRBJ1-5
v_gene: TRBV10-1
d_gene: TRBD1
abundance: .

CDR3nt: TGCGCCAGCAGCCCGACAGGGGGCGGAAACTTCGACTTC
CDR3aa: CASSPTGGGNFDF
j_gene: TRBJ2-5
v_gene: TRBV5-1
d_gene: TRBD1
abundance: once

CDR3nt: TGTGCCAGCAGCCCCCGGGCGGGGGGCGCAGATACGCAGTATTTT
CDR3aa: CASSPRAGGADTQYF
j_gene: TRBJ2-3
v_gene: TRBV6-6
d_gene: TRBD2
abundance: .

CDR3nt: TGTGCCAGCAGCGCACTAGCGGGAGTTGGGCAGTATTTT
CDR3aa: CASSALAGVGQYF
j_gene: TRBJ2-3
v_gene: TRBV2
d_gene: TRBD2
abundance: .

CDR3nt: TGTGCCAGCAGGGTGGAGGGTGAAGCTTTCTTT
CDR3aa: CASRVEGEAFF
j_gene: TRBJ1-1
v_gene: TRBV2
d_gene: .
abundance: .

CDR3nt: TGTGCCAGCAGCGACGGATTACGCGGTAACTTAGAGCAGTACTTC
CDR3aa: CASSDGLRGNLEQYF
j_gene: TRBJ2-7
v_gene: TRBV7-6
d_gene: .
abundance: .

CDR3nt: TGTGCCAGCAGCTTAGGCGCCCTACTAAACCCTGAAGCTTTCTTT
CDR3aa: CASSLGALLNPEAFF
j_gene: TRBJ1-1
v_gene: TRBV5-5
d_gene: .
abundance: .

CDR3nt: TGTGCCAGCAGCTTGCCAACAGTCGGAAACACCATATATTTT
CDR3aa: CASSLPTVGNTIYF
j_gene: TRBJ1-3
v_gene: TRBV5-5
d_gene: .
abundance: .

CDR3nt: TGTGCCAGCAGTTTATGGGACAGGGCTTACGAGCAGTACTTC
CDR3aa: CASSLWDRAYEQYF
j_gene: TRBJ2-7
v_gene: TRBV27
d_gene: TRBD1
abundance: .

CDR3nt: TGTGCCAGCTCACCGCGGACAGGGCGTAACACCGGGGAGCTGTTTTTT
CDR3aa: CASSPRTGRNTGELFF
j_gene: TRBJ2-2
v_gene: TRBV18
d_gene: TRBD1
abundance: .

CDR3nt: TGTGCCAGCTCACCAGGCCAGGGAATATCTGGAAACACCATATATTTT
CDR3aa: CASSPGQGISGNTIYF
j_gene: TRBJ1-3
v_gene: TRBV18
d_gene: .
abundance: .

CDR3nt: TGTGCCAGCAGCTTGTCTCTAGCGGGGGGAAATACGCAGTATTTT
CDR3aa: CASSLSLAGGNTQYF
j_gene: TRBJ2-3
v_gene: TRBV5-4
d_gene: TRBD2
abundance: .

CDR3nt: TGCGCCAGCAGCTCCGACAATGAGCAGTTCTTC
CDR3aa: CASSSDNEQFF
j_gene: TRBJ2-1
v_gene: TRBV5-1
d_gene: .
abundance: .

CDR3nt: TGTGCCAGCAGGACGGACAGTGAAGCTTTCTTT
CDR3aa: CASRTDSEAFF
j_gene: TRBJ1-1
v_gene: TRBV28
d_gene: .
abundance: .

CDR3nt: TGCGCCAGCAGCTTGTCCGGGACAGTTACCAACACTGAAGCTTTCTTT
CDR3aa: CASSLSGTVTNTEAFF
j_gene: TRBJ1-1
v_gene: TRBV5-1
d_gene: TRBD1
abundance: .

CDR3nt: TGTGCCAGTACGGACAGGGGAAATGAGCAGTACTTC
CDR3aa: CASTDRGNEQYF
j_gene: TRBJ2-7
v_gene: TRBV19
d_gene: TRBD1
abundance: .

CDR3nt: TGTGCCAGCAGGGGACAGGGGGGGAGCAATCAGCCCCAGCATTTT
CDR3aa: CASRGQGGSNQPQHF
j_gene: TRBJ1-5
v_gene: TRBV2
d_gene: TRBD1
abundance: .

CDR3nt: TGTGCCAGCAGCCCCCAGGTAGCGGAGAGCACAGATACGCAGTATTTT
CDR3aa: CASSPQVAESTDTQYF
j_gene: TRBJ2-3
v_gene: TRBV7-9
d_gene: .
abundance: .

CDR3nt: TGTGCCACCAGCAGATACAGGGTTATCGGCACCGGGGAGCTGTTTTTT
CDR3aa: CATSRYRVIGTGELFF
j_gene: TRBJ2-2
v_gene: TRBV15
d_gene: .
abundance: .

CDR3nt: TGTGCCAGCAGCCCTAGGACAGGGGGCCCATCGGACACTGAAGCTTTCTTT
CDR3aa: CASSPRTGGPSDTEAFF
j_gene: TRBJ1-1
v_gene: TRBV5-6
d_gene: TRBD1
abundance: .

CDR3nt: TGTGCCAGCAGCCCAGGGACAGGGGGCGCAGATACGCAGTATTTT
CDR3aa: CASSPGTGGADTQYF
j_gene: TRBJ2-3
v_gene: TRBV7-3
d_gene: TRBD1
abundance: few

CDR3nt: TGTGCCACCAGTGAGCATGGACAGGGACTTTACAATGAGCAGTTCTTC
CDR3aa: CATSEHGQGLYNEQFF
j_gene: TRBJ2-1
v_gene: TRBV24-1
d_gene: TRBD1
abundance: .

CDR3nt: TGTGCCAGCAGCTTAGAAACGGGGGGGAACACTGAAGCTTTCTTT
CDR3aa: CASSLETGGNTEAFF
j_gene: TRBJ1-1
v_gene: TRBV7-3
d_gene: .
abundance: once

CDR3nt: TGTGCCAGCAGTTACTCGGGACAGAACTATGGCTACACCTTC
CDR3aa: CASSYSGQNYGYTF
j_gene: TRBJ1-2
v_gene: TRBV6-5
d_gene: TRBD1
abundance: .

CDR3nt: TGTGCCAGCAGCTTATCGGTGGGCCTCTGGACCCAGTACTTC
CDR3aa: CASSLSVGLWTQYF
j_gene: TRBJ2-5
v_gene: TRBV11-2
d_gene: .
abundance: .

CDR3nt: TGTGCCAGCAGCTTGTATATGAACACCGGGGAGCTGTTTTTT
CDR3aa: CASSLYMNTGELFF
j_gene: TRBJ2-2
v_gene: TRBV5-6
d_gene: .
abundance: once

CDR3nt: TGTGCCAGCAGCCCCCAGGGGTATAATTCACCCCTCCACTTT
CDR3aa: CASSPQGYNSPLHF
j_gene: TRBJ1-6
v_gene: TRBV7-9
d_gene: .
abundance: .

CDR3nt: TGTGCCACCAGGAGGGGGAGTGAGCAGTTCTTC
CDR3aa: CATRRGSEQFF
j_gene: TRBJ2-1
v_gene: TRBV24-1
d_gene: .
abundance: few

CDR3nt: TGTGCTAGCAGCCCCGGAGAGACCCAGTACTTC
CDR3aa: CASSPGETQYF
j_gene: TRBJ2-5
v_gene: TRBV7-7
d_gene: .
abundance: .

CDR3nt: TGCGCCAGCACCCGGGACAGGGGGCCCCAGTATCAGCCCCAGCATTTT
CDR3aa: CASTRDRGPQYQPQHF
j_gene: TRBJ1-5
v_gene: TRBV23-1
d_gene: TRBD1
abundance: .

CDR3nt: TGTGCCAGCAGGAAGTGGGGGCTCGCCCCCGGGGAGCTGTTTTTT
CDR3aa: CASRKWGLAPGELFF
j_gene: TRBJ2-2
v_gene: TRBV2
d_gene: .
abundance: .

CDR3nt: TGTGCCAGTAGTATCGGACTAGGCGGTATCGGGGAGCTGTTTTTT
CDR3aa: CASSIGLGGIGELFF
j_gene: TRBJ2-2
v_gene: TRBV19
d_gene: TRBD2
abundance: .

CDR3nt: TGTGCCACCAGTGAATTCGGGACAGGGGACCTAGATACGCAGTATTTT
CDR3aa: CATSEFGTGDLDTQYF
j_gene: TRBJ2-3
v_gene: TRBV24-1
d_gene: TRBD1
abundance: .